The 11 T cell receptor beta chains below come from one sample, sequenced in a study of human T cells and chemical hapten exposure (dated by TCRdb to the early 2020s). Library preparation employed RACE. The sequencer was a NextSeq 500. TCRdb reprocessing: public reads trimmed at Q25 with fastp, clones called with MiXCR, in-frame beta chains kept. Entries that share a CDR3 protein sequence are merged under the most common genes and DNA. The sample data list 89,000 or so distinct CDR3 sequences, and 7.5% to 9.5% of these were observed just once. The ten top clones hold about 2.5% of the sample. What this sample's time point label stands for: pre-sensitization, week 0. According to the study, the label for this sample's treatment or condition signals: therapeutic diphenylcyclopropenone sensitization with weekly scalp DPC. The sample was whole blood, taken in connection with sensitization to the hapten diphenylcyclopropenone (DPC). These TCRs come from a man between 40 and 49 years old with alopecia areata. Some clones in this sample may be carry-over from other donors' samples.

At least ten counts were recorded for this clonotype. The chain links TRBV6-5 to TRBJ2-2; possibly TRBD2 for D (6 bases). This CDR3 spans 15 amino acids. Germline assignment: CDR1 MNHEY and CDR2 SVGAGI. V dropped 5 bases and J dropped 5 bases, with 15 bases sitting between them. The CDR3 DNA reads as TGTGCCAGCAGTCAGAGGGGAGGTGGGACCGGGGAGCTGTTTTTT. Translating it yields CASSQRGGGTGELFF.

This clonotype has a count of ten or more. The J gene is TRBJ2-1, the V gene TRBV5-1; D perhaps matches TRBD2 (7 bases). Trimming took 4 bases from V and 0 from J, leaving 14 bases between them. Germline CDR1 is SGHRS and CDR2 is YFSETQ. The length of the CDR3 is 16 residues. The CDR3 DNA reads as TGCGCCAGCAGCAGCACAGCGGGACACTCCTACAATGAGCAGTTCTTC. Translation gives CASSSTAGHSYNEQFF.

In this sample, this clonotype turned up a few times. This chain connects TRBV28 to TRBJ2-3; D gene uncertain. The germline V and J ends were trimmed by 0 bases and 4 bases, with 2 bases remaining between them. The germline V gene encodes CDR1 MDHEN and CDR2 SYDVKM. The CDR3 loop spans 12 amino acids. This CDR3 reads CASSLWADTQYF. CDR3 bases: TGTGCCAGCAGTTTATGGGCAGATACGCAGTATTTT. Full variable domain (rest looked up from reference TRBV28 and TRBJ2-3): DVKVTQSSRYLVKRTGEKVFLECVQDMDHENMFWYRQDPGLGLRLIYFSYDVKMKEKGDIPEGYSVSREKKERFSLILESASTNQTSMYLCASSLWADTQYFGPGTRLTVL.

The CDR3 reads CAISEWTTYEQYF. In DNA form, the CDR3 reads TGTGCCATCAGTGAATGGACTACTTACGAGCAGTACTTC. V gene TRBV10-3 combines with J gene TRBJ2-7; D is perhaps TRBD2 (6 bases). The CDR3 runs to 13 residues. Trimming left V 3 bases short and J 4 bases short, with 10 bases between. CDR1 and CDR2 from the germline V gene are ENHRY and SYGVKD.

This clonotype came up a few times. The chain carries TRBV4-3 and TRBJ2-2; TRBD2 matches 7 bases. With 1 base clipped from V and 6 bases from J, the junction kept 8 bases outside the gene matches. The germline V gene encodes CDR1 LGHNA and CDR2 YSLEER. The CDR3 covers 16 residues. The chain's CDR3 is CASSQARGSKPGELFF. As DNA, the CDR3 is TGCGCCAGCAGCCAAGCTCGCGGGAGCAAACCCGGGGAGCTGTTTTTT.

V usage is TRBV19 and J usage is TRBJ1-5; 7 bases line up with TRBD1. With V trimmed by 3 bases and J by 2 bases, 10 bases remained unmatched. Germline CDR1 reads LNHDA; CDR2 reads SQIVND (reference sequence). The length of the CDR3 is 17 residues. CDR3 sequence (DNA): TGTGCCAGTAGTATTAGACAGGGTTTAAAGGGCAATCAGCCCCAGCATTTT. Translation gives CASSIRQGLKGNQPQHF.

This clonotype showed up many times. This chain uses TRBV19 with TRBJ2-1; 9 bases map to TRBD1. This CDR3 is 15 amino acids long. Germline values: CDR1 LNHDA, CDR2 SQIVND (reference sequence). The junction had 8 bases not matched to a gene; V was cut back by 7 bases and J by 4 bases. The DNA for the CDR3 is TGTGCCAGTACTGTGGGGACAGGGATTTACAATGAGCAGTTCTTC. Protein sequence: CASTVGTGIYNEQFF.

The rearrangement uses TRBV5-5 and TRBJ2-1, with no clear D. The CDR3 extends over 10 amino acids. Trimming pared 0 bases from V and 8 bases from J, leaving 0 bases between. Germline lookup yields CDR1 SGHKS and CDR2 YYEKEE (reference sequence). In DNA, the CDR3 is TGTGCCAGCAGCTTGGATGAGCAGTTCTTC. It yields the protein CASSLDEQFF.

This clonotype was seen repeatedly, ten times or more. The gene calls are TRBV21-1 and TRBJ2-7; the table gives TRBD2 as D, unverified against the DNA. TRBV21-1 is assigned pseudogene status. The CDR3 contains 16 residues. CDR3 loop: CASSNSASGRHYEQYV. Here the CDR3 DNA reads TGTGCCAGCAGCAACTCTGCTAGCGGGAGGCACTACGAGCAGTACGTC.

This chain uses TRBV27 with TRBJ2-1, with TRBD2 matching 14 bases. This CDR3 has 17 residues. Germline V lookup: CDR1 MNHEY, CDR2 SMNVEV (reference sequence). Losses at the gene ends were 4 bases for V and 8 bases for J; bases not matched to a gene: 10. The CDR3 protein is CASSSGTSGSFVDEQFF. CDR3 nucleotide sequence: TGTGCCAGCAGTTCTGGGACTAGCGGGAGTTTTGTGGATGAGCAGTTCTTC.

This clonotype was seen many times. This chain uses TRBV6-2 or TRBV6-3 with TRBJ2-7, with D perhaps TRBD2 (5 bases). This CDR3 spans 14 amino acids. The ends were cut back, 5 bases at V and 2 bases at J, with 13 bases in the middle. Germline assignment: CDR1 MNHEY and CDR2 SVGEGT. CDR3 coding DNA: TGTGCCAGCAGTACCCGAGGGCTCCCCTACGAGCAGTACGTC. Protein: CASSTRGLPYEQYV.